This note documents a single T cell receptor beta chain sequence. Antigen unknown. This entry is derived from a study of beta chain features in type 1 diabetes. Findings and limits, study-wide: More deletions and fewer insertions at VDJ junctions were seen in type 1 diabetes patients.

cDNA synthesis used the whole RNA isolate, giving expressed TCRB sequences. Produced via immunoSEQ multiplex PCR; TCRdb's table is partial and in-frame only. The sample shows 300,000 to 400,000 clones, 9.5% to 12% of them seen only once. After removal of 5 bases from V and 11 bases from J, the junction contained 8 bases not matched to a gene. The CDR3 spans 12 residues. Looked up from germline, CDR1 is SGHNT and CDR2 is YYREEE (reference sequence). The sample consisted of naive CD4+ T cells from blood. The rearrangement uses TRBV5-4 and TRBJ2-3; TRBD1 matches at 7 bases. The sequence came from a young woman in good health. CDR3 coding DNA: TGTGCCAGCAGTTCTCGGGACAGTGGGCAGTATTTT. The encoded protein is CASSSRDSGQYF.